The next 27 T cell receptor beta chains were all read from a single sample in a study of neurological immune-mediated disorders. TCRdb called the 5' RACE reads again in MiXCR, with one record for every CDR3 protein. The sample records tens of thousands of distinct CDR3 sequences, 9% to 12% being singletons. Sequencing input: PBMCs. Receptor source: a woman aged 40 to 49 with HTLV-1-associated myelopathy (HAM/TSP).

This clonotype appeared many times. The chain uses TRBV10-3 and TRBJ2-7; possibly TRBD1 for D (6 bases). The ends were cut back, 6 bases at V and 7 bases at J, with 22 bases in the middle. Germline assignment: CDR1 ENHRY and CDR2 SYGVKD. The CDR3 is 15 residues long. The CDR3 sequence: CAISSQGLRVWEQYF. CDR3 nucleotides: TGTGCCATCAGCTCACAGGGTCTCAGGGTGTGGGAGCAGTACTTC.

This chain links TRBV19 with TRBJ2-7; 9 bases are shared with TRBD1. CDR1 LNHDA and CDR2 SQIVND come from the germline V gene (reference sequence). Losses at the gene ends were 5 bases for V and 1 base for J; bases not matched to a gene: 6. CDR3 length: 15 amino acids. DNA of the CDR3: TGTGCCAGTAGTCCGGACAGGGGTTTATCCTACGAGCAGTACTTC. Translation: CASSPDRGLSYEQYF.

This clonotype was detected many times. The chain uses TRBV6-1 and TRBJ2-6; 8 bases match TRBD1. Trimming cost V 3 bases and J 4 bases; bases outside gene matches: 2. Germline values: CDR1 MNHNS, CDR2 SASEGT. CDR3 length equals 15 residues. In DNA, the CDR3 is TGTGCCAGCAGTGACAGGGGGCTGGGGGCCAACGTCCTGACTTTC. Translation: CASSDRGLGANVLTF.

At least ten counts were recorded for this clonotype. The J gene is TRBJ2-1, the V gene TRBV9, with D possibly TRBD2 on 6 matching bases. Trimming cost V 0 bases and J 2 bases, with 9 bases left between them. The CDR3 extends over 15 amino acids. Germline V gene lookup returns CDR1 SGDLS and CDR2 YYNGEE. The CDR3 loop reads CASSVDRETYNEQFF. In nucleotides, the CDR3 is TGTGCCAGCAGCGTAGATCGGGAGACCTACAATGAGCAGTTCTTC.

This clonotype occurred many times. The CDR3 DNA is TGCGCCAGCAGCCAGATGGGGAACAGGGGAGGCTATGGCTACACCTTC. This gives the protein CASSQMGNRGGYGYTF. This chain links TRBV4-3 with TRBJ1-2; 7 nucleotides line up with TRBD1. Germline V gene lookup returns CDR1 LGHNA and CDR2 YSLEER. Trimming removed 3 bases from V and 4 bases from J; junction bases left unmatched: 11. The CDR3 has 16 residues.

Worth noting for this clonotype: This sequence may be a read error, since a much larger clone differs from it by one base. The chain joins TRBV4-3 to TRBJ2-1; TRBD2 is a possible D gene (7 bases). The V end lost 3 bases, the J end lost 8 bases, and 17 bases lay between the germline ends. In germline, CDR1 is LGHNA, CDR2 YSLEER. The CDR3 is made up of 15 amino acids. The CDR3 bases are TGCGCCAGCAGCCAGTGGGGGGGCGAAGTGGATGAGCAGTTCTTC. It codes for CASSQWGGEVDEQFF.

This clonotype appeared many times. The chain links TRBV4-3 to TRBJ2-2, with D perhaps matching TRBD1 (6 bases). CDR1 is LGHNA and CDR2 is YSLEER in the germline V gene. The CDR3 is made up of 16 amino acids. V was clipped by 1 base and J by 4 bases, with 13 bases between them. The CDR3 spells CASSQGSGHFTGELFF. CDR3 DNA sequence: TGCGCCAGCAGCCAAGGCTCGGGACACTTCACCGGGGAGCTGTTTTTT.

This clonotype was observed at least ten times. The chain links TRBV12-3 or TRBV12-4 to TRBJ2-5, with 9 positions matching TRBD2. The CDR3 has 14 amino acids. V shed 7 bases and J 2 bases; nucleotides not matched to a gene: 5. CDR3 sequence: CASTAGGSQETQYF. The CDR3 nucleotides are TGTGCCAGCACCGCGGGAGGGTCTCAAGAGACCCAGTACTTC.

This clonotype was seen repeatedly, ten times or more. The chain couples TRBV20-1 to TRBJ2-1, with TRBD2 identical over 8 bases. This CDR3 contains 14 residues. V lost 1 base, J lost 2 bases, and 1 base stayed unmatched. Germline V gene data show CDR1 as DFQATT and CDR2 as SNEGSKA (reference sequence). The CDR3 nucleotides read TGCAGTGCTAGAGGAGCGGGGGCCTACAATGAGCAGTTCTTC. It yields the protein CSARGAGAYNEQFF.

This clonotype occurred many times. The chain links TRBV12-5 to TRBJ1-4; a weak D match, TRBD1 (5 bases). CDR1 is LGHNT and CDR2 is FRNRAP in the germline V gene. The CDR3 has 12 residues. With 8 bases removed from V and 5 bases from J, the gap between germline ends came to 9 bases. CDR3 in DNA: TGTGCTAGTCAGGGTATGAATGAAAAACTGTTTTTT. It is translated as CASQGMNEKLFF.

This clonotype was seen at least ten times. The chain has TRBV12-3 or TRBV12-4 and TRBJ2-7; 7 bases are shared with TRBD1. With V trimmed by 6 bases and J by 6 bases, 8 bases remained unmatched. The CDR3 totals 13 residues. This CDR3 is CASSRDREREQYF. In nucleotides, the CDR3 is TGTGCCAGCAGCCGCGACAGGGAGCGCGAGCAGTACTTC.

This clonotype was observed many times. The chain links TRBV3-1 to TRBJ1-5, with no clear D. The germline CDR1 and CDR2 sequences are LGHDT and YNNKEL (reference sequence). This CDR3 is built from 12 residues. V was pared by 1 base and J by 16 bases, with 14 bases between. The CDR3 loop reads CASSQGPGKVHF. The DNA of the CDR3 is TGTGCCAGCAGCCAAGGGCCGGGGAAGGTTCATTTT.

Ten or more counts support this clonotype. The rearrangement joins TRBV4-1 to TRBJ2-7, with TRBD2 identical over 10 bases. Germline V gene data show CDR1 as MGHRA and CDR2 as YSYEKL. With V trimmed by 3 bases and J by 4 bases, 15 bases remained unmatched. The CDR3 loop spans 18 amino acids. DNA of the CDR3: TGCGCCAGCAGCCACACGACTTCTAGCGGGGGAATGTCGTACGAGCAGTACTTC. It codes for CASSHTTSSGGMSYEQYF.

This clonotype came up many times. This chain uses TRBV7-2 with TRBJ2-1, with D possibly TRBD2 on 5 matching bases. Trimming removed 5 bases from V and 5 bases from J, with 10 bases in between. This CDR3 region has 13 residues. Germline V CDR1 and CDR2: SGHTA, FQGNSA. For the CDR3, the DNA is TGTGCCAGCAGCCCACTAGTACACAATGAGCAGTTCTTC. Translating it yields CASSPLVHNEQFF. The full variable domain, completed using reference TRBV7-2 and TRBJ2-1, is GAGVSQSPSNKVTEKGKDVELRCDPISGHTALYWYRQSLGQGLEFLIYFQGNSAPDKSGLPSDRFSAERTGGSVSTLTIQRTQQEDSAVYLCASSPLVHNEQFFGPGTRLTVL.

This clonotype was seen at least ten times. This chain joins TRBV29-1 and TRBJ2-2, with D hard to call. This CDR3 has 12 amino acids. The V gene lost 6 bases and the J gene lost 3 bases, with 8 bases spanning the gap. Germline assignment: CDR1 SQVTM and CDR2 ANQGSEA. CDR3 sequence reads: CSVQSDTGELFF. CDR3 coding DNA: TGCAGCGTCCAGTCAGACACCGGGGAGCTGTTTTTT.

There are many counts of this clonotype. The J gene is TRBJ2-2, the V gene TRBV24-1; 12 bases match TRBD2. The trim removed 6 bases at V and 4 bases at J, leaving 2 bases unmatched. The CDR3 is 15 amino acids. Germline V gene sequence: CDR1 KGHDR, CDR2 SFDVKD. In nucleotides, the CDR3 is TGTGCCACCAGTCCGACTAGCGGGGGCACCGGGGAGCTGTTTTTT. Protein: CATSPTSGGTGELFF.

This clonotype was counted many times. This chain uses TRBV7-9 with TRBJ2-3; a weak D match, TRBD1 (5 bases). Germline-derived CDR1 and CDR2 are SEHNR and FQNEAQ (reference sequence). With 2 bases removed from V and 5 bases from J, the gap between germline ends came to 5 bases. CDR3 size: 12 residues. CDR3 in DNA: TGTGCCAGCAGCTTAACAGGAGATACGCAGTATTTT. Protein: CASSLTGDTQYF.

This clonotype was counted at least ten times. This CDR3 is CSAKGGGWDEQFF. The CDR3 coding sequence is TGCAGTGCTAAGGGGGGGGGCTGGGATGAGCAGTTCTTC. The chain is built from TRBV20-1 and TRBJ2-1; D may be TRBD2 (7 bases). CDR1 DFQATT and CDR2 SNEGSKA come from the germline V gene (reference sequence). The CDR3 extends over 13 amino acids. V was pared by 4 bases and J by 8 bases, with 15 bases between.

This clonotype was picked up many times. This chain links TRBV7-8 with TRBJ1-4; 7 bases line up with TRBD1. The CDR3 is 14 amino acids. Germline V CDR1 and CDR2: SGHVS, FQNEAQ. With 1 base clipped from V and 7 bases from J, the junction kept 3 bases outside the gene matches. CDR3 sequence (DNA): TGTGCCAGCAGCTTAGAGGGGGCTAGTGAAAAACTGTTTTTT. It specifies CASSLEGASEKLFF. The full variable domain, rest sourced from reference TRBV7-8 and TRBJ1-4, is GAGVSQSPRYKVAKRGQDVALRCDPISGHVSLFWYQQALGQGPEFLTYFQNEAQLDKSGLPSDRFFAERPEGSVSTLKIQRTQQEDSAVYLCASSLEGASEKLFFGSGTQLSVL.

This clonotype occurred once. With a much larger clone just one base away, this may be a read error. This rearrangement joins TRBV15 to TRBJ2-2; TRBD1 matches at 9 bases. The germline CDR1 and CDR2 sequences are LNHNV and YYDKDF (reference sequence). This CDR3 spans 16 amino acids. V trimming: 4 bases; J trimming: 5 bases; junction bases outside the gene matches: 8. CDR3 in amino acids: CATSISGTGPTGELFF. DNA for the CDR3: TGTGCCACCAGCATTTCCGGGACAGGGCCTACCGGGGAGCTGTTTTTT.

There are many counts of this clonotype. This chain uses TRBV5-6 with TRBJ2-7; D gene unclear. The length of the CDR3 is 13 residues. Trimming stripped 0 bases from V and 6 bases from J, with 10 bases between. Germline-derived CDR1 and CDR2 are SGHDT and YYEEEE. The CDR3 DNA reads TGTGCCAGCAGCTTGGGAACGATTGGCGAGCAGTACTTC. This codes for CASSLGTIGEQYF.

This clonotype was counted at least ten times. For the CDR3, the DNA is TGTGCCAGCAGCCATTCCAGGGGGGGCGCCCAGAACACTGAAGCTTTCTTT. This gives the protein CASSHSRGGAQNTEAFF. The chain has TRBV4-2 and TRBJ1-1; 7 bases align to TRBD1. The germline CDR1 and CDR2 sequences are LGHNA and YNFKEQ. The length of the CDR3 is 17 residues. The V and J ends lost 3 bases and 1 base, in that order; junction bases with no gene match: 11.

This clonotype is deemed medium-sized. This chain connects TRBV14 to TRBJ2-3; D is ambiguous. V was trimmed by 1 base and J by 0 bases, leaving 2 bases between them. The CDR3 extends over 13 amino acids. CDR1 and CDR2 from the germline V gene are SGHDN and FVKESK. The CDR3 DNA sequence: TGTGCCAGCAGCCAAGCTAGCACAGATACGCAGTATTTT. Encoded protein: CASSQASTDTQYF.

This clonotype was picked up many times. The CDR3 reads CAISDIAGVYF. CDR3 bases: TGTGCCATCAGTGACATAGCGGGGGTCTACTTC. The chain has TRBV10-3 and TRBJ2-7; 9 bases agree with TRBD2. With 3 bases clipped from V and 13 bases from J, the junction kept 4 bases outside the gene matches. Germline V CDR1 and CDR2: ENHRY, SYGVKD. The CDR3 consists of 11 residues.

Ten or more counts support this clonotype. V is TRBV20-1 and J is TRBJ1-1, with D possibly being TRBD1 (5 bases). Trimming removed 0 bases at V and 3 bases at J, with 17 bases between. CDR1 is DFQATT, CDR2 SNEGSKA, per germline (reference sequence). The CDR3 runs 16 residues. The CDR3 protein is CSARDHRDSGDTEAFF. The CDR3 nucleotides read TGCAGTGCTAGAGATCATAGGGATTCGGGGGACACTGAAGCTTTCTTT.

This clonotype was detected many times. The chain uses TRBV19 and TRBJ1-1, with D possibly TRBD1 on 5 matching bases. V was pared by 7 bases and J by 4 bases, with 16 bases between. The CDR3 totals 14 residues. Germline CDR1 and CDR2: LNHDA and SQIVND (reference sequence). CDR3 sequence reads: CASTPGRRGTEAFF. CDR3 coding DNA: TGTGCCAGTACCCCGGGACGGCGGGGCACTGAAGCTTTCTTT.

About this clonotype: A junction end diverges from the germline sequence, so it may reflect a read error. This rearrangement joins TRBV5-1 to TRBJ1-6, with 7 bases that match TRBD1. CDR1 is SGHRS and CDR2 is YFSETQ in the germline V gene. This CDR3 has 13 residues. This CDR3 is CAGSLRQGGTLHF. The CDR3 coding sequence is TGCGCCGGCAGCCTTAGACAGGGCGGGACCCTCCACTTC.